The 27 T cell receptor beta chains reported below all come from one sample, sequenced in a study of human T cells and chemical hapten exposure listed by TCRdb under 2021. Unfractionated whole blood was collected in Tempus Blood RNA tubes, and total RNA was extracted from that blood. Library creation used 5' RACE. Sequencing was performed on an Illumina MiSeq. TCRdb cleaned the public reads at Q25 with fastp, built clones with MiXCR and kept in-frame beta chains. Rows with a matching CDR3 protein are joined into one entry that keeps the most common DNA and genes. Counted in this sample were 65,000 to 90,000 distinct CDR3 sequences; around 15% of them appeared once. Together, the top ten hold 6.8% of the sample. The receptors originated from a female donor in good health.

V gene TRBV29-1 combines with J gene TRBJ1-1, with D perhaps matching TRBD1 (6 bases). The CDR3 is made up of 14 amino acids. V was pared by 5 bases and J by 10 bases, with 23 bases between. Germline loops: CDR1 SQVTM, CDR2 ANQGSEA. The CDR3 DNA reads as TGCAGCGTTCAGCCAAAGGGCAGGGGCCTACGAGCTTTCTTT. This sequence encodes CSVQPKGRGLRAFF.

The chain is built from TRBV20-1 and TRBJ1-3; D is possibly TRBD1 (6 bases). Germline V gene lookup returns CDR1 DFQATT and CDR2 SNEGSKA (reference sequence). The germline V and J ends were trimmed by 2 bases and 0 bases, with 11 bases remaining between them. The CDR3 consists of 15 residues. CDR3 protein: CSARIGGSSGNTIYF. The CDR3 DNA reads TGCAGTGCTAGAATAGGGGGGAGCTCTGGAAACACCATATATTTT.

This clonotype was found a few times. The chain employs TRBV7-9 and TRBJ1-1, with a possible D match to TRBD1 (6 bases). Looked up from germline, CDR1 is SEHNR and CDR2 is FQNEAQ (reference sequence). The V end was cut by 1 base, the J end by 4 bases, with 19 bases between. The CDR3 spans 17 residues. CDR3 region: CASSLGVSVRGATEAFF. CDR3 bases: TGTGCCAGCAGCTTAGGGGTCTCAGTTAGGGGGGCCACTGAAGCTTTCTTT.

The J gene is TRBJ1-1, the V gene TRBV3-1; 8 nucleotides agree with TRBD1. Germline loops: CDR1 LGHDT, CDR2 YNNKEL (reference sequence). V shed 4 bases and J 4 bases; nucleotides not matched to a gene: 8. The CDR3 has 15 amino acids. In nucleotides, the CDR3 is TGTGCCAGCAGCCCCAGAGGACAGGGAGGCACTGAAGCTTTCTTT. This codes for CASSPRGQGGTEAFF.

The V gene is TRBV20-1, the J gene TRBJ2-3; 8 bases map to TRBD1. Trimming removed 6 bases from V and 4 bases from J; junction bases left unmatched: 15. The CDR3 extends over 16 amino acids. The V gene's germline CDR1 is DFQATT and CDR2 SNEGSKA (reference sequence). The DNA of the CDR3 is TGCAGTGCCATGGGGCTAGGACAGGGCTACCCAGATACGCAGTATTTT. Amino acids: CSAMGLGQGYPDTQYF.

This clonotype showed up many times. This chain connects TRBV5-4 to TRBJ2-3, with D perhaps TRBD1 (5 bases). Germline CDR1 SGHNT, CDR2 YYREEE (reference sequence). The CDR3 totals 12 residues. The V gene lost 3 bases and the J gene lost 7 bases, with 9 bases spanning the gap. CDR3 residues: CASSSDIYTQYF. In DNA, the CDR3 is TGTGCCAGCAGCTCGGACATTTATACGCAGTATTTT. Full variable domain (rest looked up from reference TRBV5-4 and TRBJ2-3): ETGVTQSPTHLIKTRGQQVTLRCSSQSGHNTVSWYQQALGQGPQFIFQYYREEENGRGNFPPRFSGLQFPNYSSELNVNALELDDSALYLCASSSDIYTQYFGPGTRLTVL.

V is TRBV25-1 and J is TRBJ1-6, with TRBD1 identical over 8 bases. V was clipped by 3 bases and J by 9 bases; unmatched bases: 7. Germline V gene data show CDR1 as MGHDK and CDR2 as SYGVNS. The CDR3 totals 15 residues. CDR3 sequence (DNA): TGTGCCAGCAGTGACTTGACAGGGGATAGTTCACCCCTCCACTTT. Protein product: CASSDLTGDSSPLHF.

The chain joins TRBV7-9 to TRBJ1-1; D gene ambiguous. The CDR3 runs 13 residues. CDR1 is SEHNR and CDR2 is FQNEAQ in the germline V gene (reference sequence). Trimming stripped 5 bases from V and 6 bases from J, with 13 bases between. CDR3 sequence reads: CASSLIYSPEAFF. In nucleotides, the CDR3 is TGTGCCAGCAGCCTCATATACTCCCCTGAAGCTTTCTTT.

V gene TRBV7-8 combines with J gene TRBJ2-1; tentative D call: TRBD1 (6 bases). The length of the CDR3 is 19 residues. The V end was cut by 2 bases, the J end by 2 bases, with 22 bases between. Looked up from germline, CDR1 is SGHVS and CDR2 is FQNEAQ. As DNA, the CDR3 is TGTGCCAGCAGCTTACGATCCGGGACATTTGGACCAGCCTACAATGAGCAGTTCTTC. Amino acid sequence: CASSLRSGTFGPAYNEQFF.

This chain uses TRBV5-4 with TRBJ1-1; perhaps TRBD1 as D (5 bases). The CDR3 is made up of 15 amino acids. Per germline, CDR1 SGHNT and CDR2 YYREEE (reference sequence). Trimming took 1 base from V and 5 from J, leaving 15 bases between them. This CDR3 reads CASSLSNGGRTEAFF. In DNA, the CDR3 is TGTGCCAGCAGCTTGTCAAACGGGGGGAGAACTGAAGCTTTCTTT.

The chain employs TRBV6-2 or TRBV6-3 and TRBJ2-1, with D perhaps TRBD2 (6 bases). The CDR3 is 13 residues long. Germline V CDR1 and CDR2: MNHEY, SVGEGT. The V and J ends lost 6 bases and 12 bases respectively, with 18 bases between them. DNA for the CDR3: TGTGCCAGCAGCCCAAACCCGGGGGTCGGGCAGTTCTTC. It encodes CASSPNPGVGQFF.

V usage is TRBV3-1 and J usage is TRBJ2-2, with 8 bases identical to TRBD2. V dropped 3 bases and J dropped 1; count of bases not matched to a gene: 10. The CDR3 sequence is 18 residues long. Per germline, CDR1 LGHDT and CDR2 YNNKEL (reference sequence). CDR3 coding DNA: TGTGCCAGCAGCCACTCCCCTCGCGGGGGGCTGAACACCGGGGAGCTGTTTTTT. Its protein product is CASSHSPRGGLNTGELFF.

Judged by abundance, this clonotype is medium-sized (0.01 to 0.1%). The chain recombines TRBV28 with TRBJ2-3; 8 positions agree with TRBD2. Germline V gives CDR1 MDHEN, CDR2 SYDVKM. The CDR3 has 18 residues. V trimming: 5 bases; J trimming: 0 bases; junction bases outside the gene matches: 13. CDR3 in amino acids: CASSLYLSGRGSTDTQYF. The CDR3 nucleotides are TGTGCCAGCAGTCTCTATCTAAGCGGGAGAGGGAGCACAGATACGCAGTATTTT.

The table lists this clonotype with a few counts. The genes are TRBV15 and TRBJ1-1, with 9 bases fitting TRBD1. The CDR3 runs to 17 residues. Per germline, CDR1 LNHNV and CDR2 YYDKDF (reference sequence). V dropped 0 bases and J dropped 4; count of bases not matched to a gene: 9. The CDR3 coding sequence is TGTGCCACCAGCAGAGAATTCGGGGACAGGGAGGTCACTGAAGCTTTCTTT. It encodes CATSREFGDREVTEAFF.

The rearrangement links TRBV5-1 to TRBJ2-3; 7 positions match TRBD2. Germline-derived CDR1 and CDR2 are SGHRS and YFSETQ. The V gene end was trimmed by 4 bases and the J gene end by 5 bases; junction bases not matched to a gene: 4. The CDR3 runs 13 residues. As DNA, the CDR3 is TGCGCCAGCAGCCCACCTAGCGGAGATACGCAGTATTTT. It specifies CASSPPSGDTQYF.

The V and J genes are TRBV20-1 and TRBJ2-3, with D hard to call. Trimming stripped 3 bases from V and 0 bases from J, with 13 bases between. The CDR3 is made up of 15 amino acids. Germline CDR1 DFQATT, CDR2 SNEGSKA (reference sequence). This CDR3 is CSASFPSTSTDTQYF. CDR3 nucleotide sequence: TGCAGTGCTAGCTTCCCTAGTACTAGCACAGATACGCAGTATTTT.

V is TRBV7-9 and J is TRBJ2-1, with D unclear. Germline V lookup: CDR1 SEHNR, CDR2 FQNEAQ (reference sequence). The CDR3 has 14 residues. V shed 3 bases and J shed 2 bases, with 8 bases lying between them. DNA of the CDR3: TGTGCCAGCAGCTTGCGAGACACCTACAATGAGCAGTTCTTC. This codes for CASSLRDTYNEQFF.

This clonotype showed up just a few times. The chain links TRBV7-2 to TRBJ1-4, with 8 positions matching TRBD1. Per the germline V gene, CDR1 is SGHTA and CDR2 is FQGNSA. CDR3 length: 14 residues. J gave up 7 bases and V 4 bases, and 5 bases lay outside the gene matches. CDR3 in amino acids: CASSSQGEGEKLFF. DNA for the CDR3: TGTGCCAGCAGCTCACAGGGGGAGGGTGAAAAACTGTTTTTT.

The chain combines TRBV6-5 with TRBJ1-1; possibly TRBD1 for D (5 bases). V was pared by 6 bases and J by 9 bases, with 14 bases between. CDR3 length: 12 residues. Germline V gene data show CDR1 as MNHEY and CDR2 as SVGAGI. CDR3 amino acids: CASRSARDKAFF. CDR3 DNA sequence: TGTGCCAGCAGATCAGCCAGGGATAAAGCTTTCTTT.

This clonotype came up a few times. The chain combines TRBV5-1 with TRBJ2-1, with 10 bases lining up with TRBD2. The CDR3 is 17 amino acids. The V gene's germline CDR1 is SGHRS and CDR2 YFSETQ. The J segment lost 1 base and the V segment lost 7 bases, leaving 11 bases of the junction unmatched. CDR3: CASLLASGRESYNEQFF. CDR3 DNA: TGCGCCAGCCTTTTGGCTAGCGGGAGAGAATCCTACAATGAGCAGTTCTTC.

This clonotype was counted between two and nine times. The chain is built from TRBV7-2 and TRBJ1-1; D is unclear. There are 12 residues in the CDR3. Trimming cost V 3 bases and J 5 bases, with 7 bases left between them. Germline V gene data show CDR1 as SGHTA and CDR2 as FQGNSA. CDR3 coding DNA: TGTGCCAGCAGCTTCGTGGGGACTGAAGCTTTCTTT. Translating gives CASSFVGTEAFF.

This clonotype was seen repeatedly, ten times or more. The rearrangement uses TRBV6-5 and TRBJ2-5; 9 nucleotides align to TRBD1. This CDR3 region has 17 residues. Per the germline V gene, CDR1 is MNHEY and CDR2 is SVGAGI. The V and J ends lost 0 bases and 4 bases, in that order; junction bases with no gene match: 9. In DNA form, the CDR3 reads TGTGCCAGCAGTTACTCGATTTTTGGGACAGGGTTAGAGACCCAGTACTTC. As protein: CASSYSIFGTGLETQYF.

The V gene is TRBV5-1, the J gene TRBJ1-5; D call uncertain. The length of the CDR3 is 13 residues. V was cut by 2 bases and J by 1 base, with 4 bases left in between. Germline V CDR1 and CDR2: SGHRS, YFSETQ. CDR3: CASSFDSNQPQHF. Written as DNA, the CDR3 is TGCGCCAGCAGCTTTGACAGCAATCAGCCCCAGCATTTT.

The J gene is TRBJ2-7, the V gene TRBV12-3 or TRBV12-4; 9 positions match TRBD1. V shed 5 bases and J 4 bases; nucleotides not matched to a gene: 9. The CDR3 contains 15 residues. CDR3 protein: CASSLSGTGLYEQYF. In nucleotides, the CDR3 is TGTGCCAGCAGTCTCTCCGGGACAGGGTTATACGAGCAGTACTTC.

This chain links TRBV6-5 with TRBJ1-5; 9 positions match TRBD1. After removal of 6 bases from V and 6 bases from J, the junction contained 9 bases not matched to a gene. Germline CDR1 reads MNHEY; CDR2 reads SVGAGI. CDR3 length: 15 residues. The CDR3 protein is CASRAGTGSGQPQHF. The CDR3 DNA follows: TGTGCCAGCAGGGCCGGGACAGGGTCTGGTCAGCCCCAGCATTTT.

This rearrangement joins TRBV7-9 to TRBJ2-5; a weak D match, TRBD1 (6 bases). V lost 4 bases, J lost 3 bases, and 15 bases lay in between. The CDR3 runs 15 residues. Germline V lookup: CDR1 SEHNR, CDR2 FQNEAQ (reference sequence). CDR3 loop: CASSSQGAKEETQYF. Written as DNA, the CDR3 is TGTGCCAGCAGCTCACAGGGAGCCAAGGAAGAGACCCAGTACTTC.

At least ten counts were recorded for this clonotype. The chain carries TRBV29-1 and TRBJ1-1; maybe TRBD1 (5 bases). Trimming pared 4 bases from V and 4 bases from J, leaving 19 bases between. The CDR3 has 15 residues. Germline V gene sequence: CDR1 SQVTM, CDR2 ANQGSEA. In DNA, the CDR3 is TGCAGCGTTGCCCCAGGGTGGGGGATGGGCACTGAAGCTTTCTTT. Encoded protein: CSVAPGWGMGTEAFF.